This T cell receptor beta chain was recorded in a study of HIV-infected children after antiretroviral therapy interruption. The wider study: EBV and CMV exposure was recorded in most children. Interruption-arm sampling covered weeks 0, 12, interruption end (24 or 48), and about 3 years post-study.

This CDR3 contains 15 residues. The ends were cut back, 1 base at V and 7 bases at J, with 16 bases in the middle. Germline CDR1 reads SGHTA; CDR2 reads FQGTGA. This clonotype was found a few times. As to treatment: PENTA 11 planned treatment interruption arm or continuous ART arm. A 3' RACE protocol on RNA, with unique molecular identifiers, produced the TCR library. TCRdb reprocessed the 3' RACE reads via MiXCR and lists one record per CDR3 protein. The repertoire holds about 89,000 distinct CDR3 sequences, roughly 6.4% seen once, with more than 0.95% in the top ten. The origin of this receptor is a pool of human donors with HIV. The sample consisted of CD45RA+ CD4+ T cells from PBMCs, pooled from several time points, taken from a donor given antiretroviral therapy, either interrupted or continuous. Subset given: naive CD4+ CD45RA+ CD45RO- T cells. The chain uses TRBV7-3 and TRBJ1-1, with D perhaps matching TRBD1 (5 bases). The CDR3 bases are TGTGCCAGCAGCTTAATGGGGTTTGGCCAGGGTGAAGCTTTCTTT. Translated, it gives CASSLMGFGQGEAFF.